Below are 14 T cell receptor beta chains sequenced from a single sample in a study of tumor-infiltrating lymphocytes in primary liver carcinoma (dated by TCRdb to the late 2010s). RNA from unsorted whole blood was extracted with TRIzol reagent, and germline DNA was obtained with the DNeasy Blood & Tissue kit. These reads were obtained on an Illumina HiSeq 2500. Starting from approximately 0.5 ug total RNA, TCRbeta-specific cDNA was produced by reverse transcription with a constant-region primer and ProtoScript II reverse transcriptase. Three nested multiplex PCR rounds, following a slightly modified ARM-PCR procedure, were used to build the TCRbeta libraries. Each of the first two PCR rounds ran for nine to eleven cycles and used multiplex TRBV1-TRBV30 forward primers together with a Cbeta reverse primer. In TCRdb, the public reads were trimmed at Q25 with fastp and aligned with MiXCR, with productive beta chains retained. CDR3 protein duplicates are merged, each entry listing the most common genes and DNA. The sample table contains almost 200,000 distinct CDR3 sequences; only one count was recorded for less than 75% of them. The top ten hold roughly 6.4% of the sample.

Material: peripheral blood. The receptors stem from a woman in her sixties with primary liver carcinoma and hepatitis B virus infection.

The rearrangement links TRBV7-9 to TRBJ1-1; a possible D gene is TRBD1 (5 bases). The CDR3 has 14 residues. CDR1 SEHNR and CDR2 FQNEAQ come from the germline V gene (reference sequence). The V end was cut by 6 bases, the J end by 0 bases, with 11 bases between. CDR3 DNA sequence: TGTGCCAGCAGGCTCGTGGGGGTGAACACTGAAGCTTTCTTT. Protein sequence: CASRLVGVNTEAFF.

As to this clonotype: One end of the junction does not line up with germline, which may come from a read error. This chain connects TRBV5-6 to TRBJ2-1, with 8 bases aligning to TRBD2. The CDR3 is 16 amino acids. CDR1 and CDR2 from the germline V gene are SGHDT and YYEEEE. The CDR3 DNA reads TGTGCCAGCAGCTCGTTACTAGCGGCCACCTACAGTGAGCAGTTCTTC. Its translation: CASSSLLAATYSEQFF.

In this sample, this clonotype turned up a few times. Just one base apart from a much larger clone, this may be a read error. The gene calls are TRBV10-3 and TRBJ2-7, with D perhaps matching TRBD1 (6 bases). Germline lookup yields CDR1 ENHRY and CDR2 SYGVKD. The CDR3 covers 12 residues. The V end lost 5 bases, the J end lost 6 bases, and 11 bases lay between the germline ends. In DNA, the CDR3 is TGTGCCATCAGTATGGCAGGGGTCGAGCAGTACTTC. Translating it yields CAISMAGVEQYF.

The chain employs TRBV4-1 and TRBJ1-3, with a possible D match to TRBD1 (5 bases). Per germline, CDR1 MGHRA and CDR2 YSYEKL. The CDR3 totals 16 residues. The CDR3 protein is CAKGGDCAYSGNTIYF. As DNA, the CDR3 is TGCGCTAAGGGCGGGGACTGTGCCTACTCTGGAAACACCATATATTTT.

Points on this clonotype: A read error may explain this, as a much larger clone is one base away. This chain connects TRBV6-1 to TRBJ2-3, with 9 bases identical to TRBD1. The CDR3 runs 15 residues. Germline CDR1 MNHNS, CDR2 SASEGT. The CDR3 sequence: CVSSHRDRVHNTQYF. As DNA, the CDR3 is TGTGTCAGCAGTCACCGGGACAGGGTGCACAATACGCAGTATTTT.

As concerns this clonotype: A much larger clone differs from this one at a single base, so this may be a read error. The rearrangement joins TRBV6-6 to TRBJ1-3; D might be TRBD1 (6 bases). CDR1 is MNHNY and CDR2 is SVGAGI in the germline V gene (reference sequence). This CDR3 is built from 13 residues. The CDR3 loop is CVITKGAGNTIYF. The CDR3 DNA is TGTGTCATCACAAAGGGGGCTGGAAACACCATATATTTT.

A remark on this clonotype: A much more abundant neighbour one base away suggests this may be a read error. This chain links TRBV10-3 with TRBJ2-3; D is possibly TRBD2 (5 bases). Germline CDR1 and CDR2: ENHRY and SYGVKD. This CDR3 region has 16 residues. This chain's CDR3 is CATSQDSRASTDTQYF. The CDR3 bases are TGTGCCACCAGTCAGGACTCACGGGCTAGCACAGATACGCAGTATTTT.

As concerns this clonotype: The missing conserved phenylalanine or tryptophan at the end of this CDR3 makes a read error likely. V usage is TRBV29-1 and J usage is TRBJ1-2; unclear D gene. Trimming took off 7 bases at V and 6 bases at J, with 12 bases between the two ends. Looked up from germline, CDR1 is SQVTM and CDR2 is ANQGSEA. This CDR3 is 11 amino acids long. The CDR3 sequence: CSADAGHGYTL. CDR3 sequence (DNA): TGCAGCGCTGACGCCGGCCATGGCTACACCCTC.

This clonotype was detected many times. The chain combines TRBV11-2 with TRBJ1-4, with D unresolved. The V gene's germline CDR1 is SGHAT and CDR2 FQNNGV. V was shortened by 1 base and J by 2 bases, with 11 bases between the two germline ends. CDR3 length: 16 amino acids. The CDR3 DNA follows: TGTGCCAGCAGCTTAGGGCCGCGGACGACTAATGAAAAACTGTTTTTT. Protein: CASSLGPRTTNEKLFF.

Comments on this clonotype: A much larger clone sits a single nucleotide away, making a read error possible. The rearrangement joins TRBV29-1 to TRBJ2-5; TRBD2 might be the D (5 bases). V lost 6 bases, J lost 2 bases, and 10 bases lay in between. This CDR3 has 12 amino acids. From germline, CDR1 is SQVTM and CDR2 ANQGSEA. CDR3: CSVVGRQETQYF. In DNA form, the CDR3 reads TGCAGCGTGGTGGGGAGACAAGAGACCCAGTACTTC.

Note on this clonotype: Just one base apart from a much larger clone, this may be a read error. The genes are TRBV4-2 and TRBJ1-5; tentative D call: TRBD1 (6 bases). CDR3 size: 15 residues. Germline CDR1 reads LGHNA; CDR2 reads YNFKEQ. The CDR3 DNA reads TGTGCCAGCAGCCAAGGGGGCAGGGGAAATCGGCCCCAGCATTTT. As protein: CASSQGGRGNRPQHF.

With regard to this clonotype: Its ends do not fully match the called genes, so a read error is possible. V usage is TRBV29-1 and J usage is TRBJ2-7; tentative D call: TRBD1 (8 bases). Germline V CDR1 and CDR2: SQVTM, ANQGSEA. The CDR3 spans 14 residues. The CDR3 DNA sequence: TGCTGCGTTGTCGGGGGGCAGGGGGCCCACGAGCAGTACTTC. Its protein is CCVVGGQGAHEQYF.

The V call is TRBV4-2, the J call TRBJ2-7; 7 positions match TRBD1. The CDR3 contains 17 residues. Trimming at V came to 1 base and at J to 4 bases, leaving 13 bases not matched to a gene. Germline V lookup: CDR1 LGHNA, CDR2 YNFKEQ. DNA of the CDR3: TGTGCCAGCAGCCAAGCCCAAACAGGGGCGTTGCGATACGAGCAGTACTTC. Translating gives CASSQAQTGALRYEQYF.

This clonotype was seen repeatedly, ten times or more. The gene calls are TRBV12-3 or TRBV12-4 and TRBJ2-3; 7 positions match TRBD2. V trimming: 1 base; J trimming: 6 bases; junction bases outside the gene matches: 7. This CDR3 is 15 amino acids long. The CDR3 spells CASSLGGRAVDTQYF. The DNA for the CDR3 is TGTGCCAGCAGTTTAGGGGGGAGGGCCGTCGATACGCAGTATTTT.